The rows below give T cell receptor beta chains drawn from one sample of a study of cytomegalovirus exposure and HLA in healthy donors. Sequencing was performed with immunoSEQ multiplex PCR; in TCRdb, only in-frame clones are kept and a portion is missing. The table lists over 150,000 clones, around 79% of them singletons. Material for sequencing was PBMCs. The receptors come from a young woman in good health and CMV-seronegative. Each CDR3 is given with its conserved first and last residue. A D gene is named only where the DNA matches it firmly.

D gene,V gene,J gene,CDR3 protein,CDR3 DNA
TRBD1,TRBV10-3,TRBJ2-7,CAISDSGTGYSYEQYF,TGTGCCATCAGTGATTCCGGGACAGGGTATTCCTACGAGCAGTACTTC
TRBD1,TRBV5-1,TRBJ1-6,CASSLKEQGARSYNSPLHF,TGCGCCAGCAGCTTGAAGGAACAGGGGGCGCGGTCCTATAATTCACCCCTCCACTTT
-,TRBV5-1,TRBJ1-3,CASSLAAEGNTIYF,TGCGCCAGCAGCTTGGCGGCGGAAGGAAACACCATATATTTT
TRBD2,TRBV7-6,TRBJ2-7,CASSPQRGGYEQYF,TGTGCCAGCAGCCCTCAGCGGGGGGGCTACGAGCAGTACTTC
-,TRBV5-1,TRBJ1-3,CASSFGSVSGNTIYF,TGCGCCAGCAGCTTCGGGTCCGTCTCTGGAAACACCATATATTTT
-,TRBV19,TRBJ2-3,CASRPSVFHTDTQYF,TGTGCCAGTCGCCCCTCAGTTTTTCACACAGATACGCAGTATTTT
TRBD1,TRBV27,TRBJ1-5,CASSSWTGSQPQHF,TGTGCCAGCAGTTCATGGACAGGGTCACAGCCCCAGCATTTT
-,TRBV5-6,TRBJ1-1,CASSLGQVNTEAFF,TGTGCCAGCAGCTTGGGACAGGTAAACACTGAAGCTTTCTTT
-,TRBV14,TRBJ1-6,CASSQELDSPLHF,TGTGCCAGCAGCCAAGAACTGGATTCACCCCTCCACTTT
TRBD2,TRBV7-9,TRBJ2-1,CASSDTSGGASLEFF,TGTGCCAGCAGCGACACTAGCGGGGGGGCCAGTTTAGAGTTCTTC